Each of the 4 T cell receptor beta chains below was sequenced from the same sample in a study of T cells in Graves' hyperthyroidism and ophthalmopathy. Amplified regions were TCR beta CDR3 sequences from RNA transcripts. HTBI primers were the set used in a first-round RT-PCR of the TCR CDR3. TCRdb analysed the multiplex PCR reads with MiXCR anew, one entry per CDR3 protein. The table includes some 350,000 distinct CDR3 sequences, about 16% detected once. The specimen sequenced was blood. Receptors were obtained from a woman aged 60-75 years with Graves' ophthalmopathy.

This clonotype has just a few counts. This rearrangement joins TRBV5-1 to TRBJ2-5; 9 bases line up with TRBD1. This CDR3 spans 13 amino acids. Germline V gives CDR1 SGHRS, CDR2 YFSETQ. Trimming took 4 bases from V and 5 from J; bases not matched to a gene: 3. The CDR3 region is CASSGTGKETQYF. In DNA form, the CDR3 reads TGCGCCAGCAGCGGGACAGGGAAGGAGACCCAGTACTTC.

This clonotype was counted ten times or more. The chain is built from TRBV20-1 and TRBJ2-3; D uncertain. Looked up from germline, CDR1 is DFQATT and CDR2 is SNEGSKA (reference sequence). The V and J ends lost 5 bases and 0 bases respectively, with 6 bases between them. The CDR3 has 12 amino acids. The CDR3 nucleotides read TGCAGTGCTTTCATGAGCACAGATACGCAGTATTTT. As protein: CSAFMSTDTQYF.

The J gene is TRBJ2-3, the V gene TRBV4-1; 9 bases align to TRBD1. The J segment lost 5 bases and the V segment lost 4 bases, leaving 16 bases of the junction unmatched. This CDR3 contains 18 residues. The germline V gene encodes CDR1 MGHRA and CDR2 YSYEKL. CDR3 in DNA: TGCGCCAGCAGCCCATACGGACAGGGGACGATCGCTGGAGATACGCAGTATTTT. It is translated as CASSPYGQGTIAGDTQYF.

This chain uses TRBV5-4 with TRBJ1-1, with D possibly being TRBD1 (5 bases). Trimming stripped 1 base from V and 7 bases from J, with 11 bases between. The CDR3 extends over 13 amino acids. Germline CDR1 reads SGHNT; CDR2 reads YYREEE (reference sequence). DNA for the CDR3: TGTGCCAGCAGCTTGCGACAGAGGGGTGAAGCTTTCTTT. Protein: CASSLRQRGEAFF.